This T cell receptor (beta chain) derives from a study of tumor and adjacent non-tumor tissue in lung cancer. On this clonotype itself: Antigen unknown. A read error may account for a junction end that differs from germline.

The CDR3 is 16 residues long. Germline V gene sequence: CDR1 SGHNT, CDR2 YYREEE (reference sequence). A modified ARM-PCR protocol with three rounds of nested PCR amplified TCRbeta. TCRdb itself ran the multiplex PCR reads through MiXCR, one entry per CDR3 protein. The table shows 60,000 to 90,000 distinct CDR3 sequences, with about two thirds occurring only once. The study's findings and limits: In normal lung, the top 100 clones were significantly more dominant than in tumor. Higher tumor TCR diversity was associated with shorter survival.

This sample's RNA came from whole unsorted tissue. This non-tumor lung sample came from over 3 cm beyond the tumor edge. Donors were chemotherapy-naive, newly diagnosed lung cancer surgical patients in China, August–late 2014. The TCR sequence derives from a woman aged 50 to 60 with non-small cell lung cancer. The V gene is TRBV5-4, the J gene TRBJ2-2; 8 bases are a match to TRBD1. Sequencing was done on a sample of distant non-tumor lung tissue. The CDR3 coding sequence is TGTGCCAACAGCTCTGCGGACAGGGTTGGCACCGGGGAGCTGTTTTTT. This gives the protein CANSSADRVGTGELFF. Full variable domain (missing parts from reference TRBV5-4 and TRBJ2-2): ETGVTQSPTHLIKTRGQQVTLRCSSQSGHNTVSWYQQALGQGPQFIFQYYREEENGRGNFPPRFSGLQFPNYSSELNVNALELDDSALYLCANSSADRVGTGELFFGEGSRLTVL.